This is a list of T cell receptor beta chains from one sample in a study of T cell responses to AZD1222 COVID-19 vaccine. Data came from immunoSEQ multiplex PCR; TCRdb stores just in-frame clones and leaves some out. The sample records about 150,000 clones, roughly 94% being singletons. The sequences come from peripheral blood, collected on day 0 of AZD1222 vaccination. The receptors were sampled from an adult in good health. Each CDR3 is given with its conserved first and last residue. The D gene is left open where the match is weak. Size values are once, few and many counts, or a class for expanded clones, and some rows have none.

v_gene: TRBV12-3/TRBV12-4; d_gene: .; j_gene: TRBJ1-2; abundance: .; CDR3nt: TGTGCCAGCAGTTCGGGGGGATCGCGCGGCTACACCTTC; CDR3aa: CASSSGGSRGYTF
v_gene: TRBV5-4; d_gene: TRBD1; j_gene: TRBJ1-3; abundance: .; CDR3nt: TGTGCCAGCAGCTTGTGGACAGGGGTAGGAAACACCATATATTTT; CDR3aa: CASSLWTGVGNTIYF
v_gene: TRBV5-4; d_gene: .; j_gene: TRBJ1-2; abundance: .; CDR3nt: TGTGCCAGCAGCCAACTCTCGGAAGGAGGCTATGGCTACACCTTC; CDR3aa: CASSQLSEGGYGYTF
v_gene: TRBV2; d_gene: TRBD1; j_gene: TRBJ1-6; abundance: .; CDR3nt: TGTGCCAGCGGACAGGTTCTTAATTCACCCCTCCACTTT; CDR3aa: CASGQVLNSPLHF
v_gene: TRBV21-1; d_gene: .; j_gene: TRBJ1-4; abundance: .; CDR3nt: TGTGCCCTGGCCGGGGGGTTTAATGAAAAACTGTTTTTT; CDR3aa: CALAGGFNEKLFF
v_gene: TRBV7-6; d_gene: TRBD2; j_gene: TRBJ2-6; abundance: .; CDR3nt: TGTGCCAGCAGCCGTCTAGCGGTCAGCTCTGGGGCCAACGTCCTGACTTTC; CDR3aa: CASSRLAVSSGANVLTF
v_gene: TRBV7-3; d_gene: .; j_gene: TRBJ2-2; abundance: .; CDR3nt: TGTGCCAGCAGCCCCCAAGGGCCGATTCTTAACACCGGGGAGCTGTTTTTT; CDR3aa: CASSPQGPILNTGELFF
v_gene: TRBV5-1; d_gene: .; j_gene: TRBJ2-1; abundance: .; CDR3nt: TGCGCCAGCAGTTCCTCGGGACGCAATGAGCAGTTCTTC; CDR3aa: CASSSSGRNEQFF
v_gene: TRBV4-1; d_gene: .; j_gene: TRBJ1-3; abundance: .; CDR3nt: TGCGCCAGCATGCACGTCCGGGGGCCTGGAAACACCATATATTTT; CDR3aa: CASMHVRGPGNTIYF
v_gene: TRBV16; d_gene: .; j_gene: TRBJ2-5; abundance: .; CDR3nt: TGTGCCAGCAGCCAAGACAACGGAGAGACCCAGTACTTC; CDR3aa: CASSQDNGETQYF
v_gene: TRBV7-3; d_gene: .; j_gene: TRBJ1-4; abundance: .; CDR3nt: TGTGCCAGCAGCTACAGAGGCGCAACTAATGAAAAACTGTTTTTT; CDR3aa: CASSYRGATNEKLFF
v_gene: TRBV13; d_gene: .; j_gene: TRBJ1-2; abundance: .; CDR3nt: TGTGCCAGCAGCTTAGGGGGATTGAGCGGCTACACCTTC; CDR3aa: CASSLGGLSGYTF
v_gene: TRBV20-1; d_gene: .; j_gene: TRBJ2-1; abundance: .; CDR3nt: TGCAGTGCTAGGCAGGGTGTCGTGCAGTTCTTC; CDR3aa: CSARQGVVQFF
v_gene: TRBV19; d_gene: .; j_gene: TRBJ1-4; abundance: .; CDR3nt: TGTGCCACCAGGACAGTCGGGGCGCGCGAAAAACTGTTTTTT; CDR3aa: CATRTVGAREKLFF
v_gene: TRBV3-1/TRBV3-2; d_gene: .; j_gene: TRBJ2-3; abundance: .; CDR3nt: TGTGCCAGCAGCCAGGGGGGAGATACGCAGTATTTT; CDR3aa: CASSQGGDTQYF
v_gene: TRBV18; d_gene: .; j_gene: TRBJ1-3; abundance: once; CDR3nt: TGTGCCAGCTCAACGACAGACTCTGGAAACACCATATATTTT; CDR3aa: CASSTTDSGNTIYF
v_gene: TRBV28; d_gene: .; j_gene: TRBJ1-2; abundance: .; CDR3nt: TGTGCCAGCAGTTTACCGGGGTTAAGGGGGTCTCTATATGGCTACACCTTC; CDR3aa: CASSLPGLRGSLYGYTF
v_gene: TRBV12-3/TRBV12-4; d_gene: .; j_gene: TRBJ2-1; abundance: .; CDR3nt: TGTGCCAGCAGTTTAAACAATGAGCAGTTCTTC; CDR3aa: CASSLNNEQFF
v_gene: TRBV7-3; d_gene: TRBD2; j_gene: TRBJ2-1; abundance: .; CDR3nt: TGTGCCAGCAGCTGGGGTTTGCGGGAGGATGCTGAGCAGTTCTTC; CDR3aa: CASSWGLREDAEQFF
v_gene: TRBV6-5; d_gene: TRBD1; j_gene: TRBJ1-2; abundance: .; CDR3nt: TGTGCCAGCAAAGCTTCAGGGGGCGATAACTATGGCTACACCTTC; CDR3aa: CASKASGGDNYGYTF
v_gene: TRBV3-1/TRBV3-2; d_gene: .; j_gene: TRBJ1-1; abundance: .; CDR3nt: TGTGCCAGCAGCCAAGACCGGGGCACTGAAGCTTTCTTT; CDR3aa: CASSQDRGTEAFF
v_gene: TRBV9; d_gene: .; j_gene: TRBJ1-5; abundance: .; CDR3nt: TGTGCCAGCAGCGCCGGGGGAGGTTCTCAGCCCCAGCATTTT; CDR3aa: CASSAGGGSQPQHF
v_gene: TRBV3-1/TRBV3-2; d_gene: .; j_gene: TRBJ1-2; abundance: .; CDR3nt: TGTGCCAGCAGCCAAGTTCAGTCAGGGACAAATGGCTACACCTTC; CDR3aa: CASSQVQSGTNGYTF
v_gene: TRBV7-2; d_gene: .; j_gene: TRBJ1-1; abundance: .; CDR3nt: TGTGCCAGCAGCCCACGACAGGAAAGGAACACTGAAGCTTTCTTT; CDR3aa: CASSPRQERNTEAFF
v_gene: TRBV3-1/TRBV3-2; d_gene: .; j_gene: TRBJ2-3; abundance: .; CDR3nt: TGTGCCAGCAGCTGGCCACGCACAGATACGCAGTATTTT; CDR3aa: CASSWPRTDTQYF
v_gene: TRBV6-1; d_gene: .; j_gene: TRBJ1-2; abundance: .; CDR3nt: TGTGCCAGCAGTGAAGGACAGAGAGCTAACTATGGCTACACCTTC; CDR3aa: CASSEGQRANYGYTF
v_gene: TRBV7-9; d_gene: TRBD2; j_gene: TRBJ2-5; abundance: .; CDR3nt: TGTGCCAGCAGCTTAGCAGGGCTAGCGGGAGGGCCATCTGAGACCCAGTACTTC; CDR3aa: CASSLAGLAGGPSETQYF
v_gene: TRBV6-1; d_gene: .; j_gene: TRBJ2-4; abundance: .; CDR3nt: TGTGCCAGCAGTGAACCAGGCTTGAAAAACATTCAGTACTTC; CDR3aa: CASSEPGLKNIQYF
v_gene: TRBV19; d_gene: .; j_gene: TRBJ1-4; abundance: .; CDR3nt: TGTGCCAGTAGCCCGACAGCCGGGGCTGAAAAACTGTTTTTT; CDR3aa: CASSPTAGAEKLFF
v_gene: TRBV27; d_gene: .; j_gene: TRBJ1-4; abundance: .; CDR3nt: TGTGCCAGCAGTCTGCGACAGAATGAAAAACTGTTTTTT; CDR3aa: CASSLRQNEKLFF
v_gene: TRBV2; d_gene: .; j_gene: TRBJ1-4; abundance: .; CDR3nt: TGTGCCAGCAGGGGCGGGCCGGGAAAACTGTTTTTT; CDR3aa: CASRGGPGKLFF
v_gene: TRBV14; d_gene: TRBD1; j_gene: TRBJ2-3; abundance: .; CDR3nt: TGTGCCAGCAGCCAAGCCAGACAGGGGTGGGCAGATACGCAGTATTTT; CDR3aa: CASSQARQGWADTQYF
v_gene: TRBV6-2/TRBV6-3; d_gene: TRBD2; j_gene: TRBJ2-1; abundance: .; CDR3nt: TGTGCCAGCAGCCCAGGACTAGCGGGACTTAAAAGCTCCTACAATGAGCAGTTCTTC; CDR3aa: CASSPGLAGLKSSYNEQFF
v_gene: TRBV11-2; d_gene: .; j_gene: TRBJ1-3; abundance: .; CDR3nt: TGTGCCAGCAGCTTTGGATACACCATATATTTT; CDR3aa: CASSFGYTIYF
v_gene: TRBV7-2; d_gene: TRBD2; j_gene: TRBJ2-3; abundance: .; CDR3nt: TGTGCCAGCAGCTTGGCTAGCGGGGGGGGCGCAGATACGCAGTATTTT; CDR3aa: CASSLASGGGADTQYF
v_gene: TRBV6-5; d_gene: TRBD1; j_gene: TRBJ1-3; abundance: .; CDR3nt: TGTGCCAGCAGTTCCAACAGGGGTAACACCATATATTTT; CDR3aa: CASSSNRGNTIYF
v_gene: TRBV7-2; d_gene: TRBD1; j_gene: TRBJ1-6; abundance: .; CDR3nt: TGTGCCAGCAGCTCACGGACAGGGGGTCGTGCACCCCTCCACTTT; CDR3aa: CASSSRTGGRAPLHF
v_gene: TRBV6-5; d_gene: .; j_gene: TRBJ1-4; abundance: .; CDR3nt: TGTGCCAGCGGGCAGCCTGGGGAAAAACTGTTTTTT; CDR3aa: CASGQPGEKLFF